This TCR beta chain stems from a study of post-analysis software for immune sequencing data. Findings and caveats of the study: When compared against controls, multiple sclerosis patients showed significantly lower normalized Chao1 diversity. Controls had lower frequencies than patients of roughly five TRBV segments, which included TRBV5-6, TRBV5-1 and TRBV20-1.

Concerning this clonotype: Its target is not known.

The V gene's germline CDR1 is LNHNV and CDR2 YYDKDF (reference sequence). The CDR3 covers 13 residues. TCR beta libraries were prepared from cDNA with unique molecular identifiers. There were roughly 0.9 to 10 million T cells, and around 460,000 cDNA molecules came from them. TCRdb reprocessed the PCR reads via MiXCR and lists one record per CDR3 protein. The repertoire has about 770,000 distinct CDR3 sequences, around 45% of them found once; the top ten carry roughly 4.4%. The clonotype originates from a girl aged 5-17 years with multiple sclerosis. The chain combines TRBV15 with TRBJ2-5; D not resolved. The J call may be in error: the DNA end matches TRBJ2-7 better. The sequencing input was blood. The CDR3 reads CATSRDRPYEQYF. The DNA for the CDR3 is TGTGCCACCAGCAGAGATCGGCCTTACGAGCAGTACTTC.